Listed here are 32 T cell receptor beta chains from one sample, sequenced in a study of identical twins. From the 5' RACE reads, TCRdb called clonotypes with MiXCR, one entry per CDR3 protein. This sample has just over 500,000 distinct CDR3 sequences, with 20% to 25% found just once. The same data also contributed to another study, on T cells expressing NK-cell markers.

Input material: CD4+ T cells sorted from blood. Receptor source: a woman aged 18-29 years in good health.

This clonotype was seen at least ten times. The chain couples TRBV20-1 to TRBJ1-2; a weak D match, TRBD1 (5 bases). V gave up 5 bases and J gave up 4 bases, with 11 bases separating them. The CDR3 is 12 residues long. Germline V CDR1 and CDR2: DFQATT, SNEGSKA (reference sequence). The CDR3 reads CSARPGLYGYTF. For the CDR3, the DNA is TGCAGTGCTCGTCCAGGGCTCTATGGCTACACCTTC.

This clonotype was counted between two and nine times. V gene TRBV6-5 combines with J gene TRBJ2-7, with D possibly TRBD2 on 5 matching bases. V was pared by 2 bases and J by 6 bases, with 11 bases between. CDR1 and CDR2 (germline): MNHEY, SVGAGI. The CDR3 contains 13 residues. The CDR3: CASSYASSREQYF. DNA for the CDR3: TGTGCCAGCAGTTACGCATCTAGCCGCGAGCAGTACTTC.

The chain has TRBV18 and TRBJ1-1; D may be TRBD1 (5 bases). V shed 0 bases and J shed 2 bases, with 10 bases lying between them. The CDR3 loop spans 15 amino acids. The germline V gene encodes CDR1 KGHSH and CDR2 LQKENI. The CDR3 nucleotides are TGTGCCAGCTCACCACCCAGGGTTGGCAACACTGAAGCTTTCTTT. Its translation: CASSPPRVGNTEAFF. Variable domain in full (rest from reference TRBV18 and TRBJ1-1): NAGVMQNPRHLVRRRGQEARLRCSPMKGHSHVYWYRQLPEEGLKFMVYLQKENIIDESGMPKERFSAEFPKEGPSILRIQQVVRGDSAAYFCASSPPRVGNTEAFFGQGTRLTVV.

The chain joins TRBV7-4 to TRBJ1-1; a weak D match, TRBD1 (5 bases). V lost 1 base and J 7 bases, leaving 13 bases between the germline ends. This CDR3 contains 14 residues. Looked up from germline, CDR1 is SGHVT and CDR2 is SQSDAQ. CDR3 in DNA: TGTGCCAGCAGCTTAGTTTATAGGGACTGTGAAGCTTTCTTT. Protein product: CASSLVYRDCEAFF.

The chain combines TRBV6-5 with TRBJ2-3; D unclear. This CDR3 spans 12 amino acids. The germline V gene encodes CDR1 MNHEY and CDR2 SVGAGI. Deletions cut 10 bases from V and 0 bases from J, with 8 bases between. CDR3 sequence (DNA): TGTGCCACCGGCGCTAGCACAGATACGCAGTATTTT. This sequence encodes CATGASTDTQYF.

DNA of the CDR3: TGTGCCAGTAGTATAGTGTCGGGACTAGCGGGAAATGAGCAGTTCTTC. Encoded protein: CASSIVSGLAGNEQFF. The rearrangement joins TRBV19 to TRBJ2-1; 13 positions agree with TRBD2. Germline assignment: CDR1 LNHDA and CDR2 SQIVND (reference sequence). The CDR3 totals 16 residues. The trim removed 1 base at V and 7 bases at J, leaving 4 bases unmatched. Variable domain in full (rest from reference TRBV19 and TRBJ2-1): DGGITQSPKYLFRKEGQNVTLSCEQNLNHDAMYWYRQDPGQGLRLIYYSQIVNDFQKGDIAEGYSVSREKKESFPLTVTSAQKNPTAFYLCASSIVSGLAGNEQFFGPGTRLTVL.

This chain connects TRBV20-1 to TRBJ2-5, with D uncertain. Between the trimmed V and J ends, which lost 6 bases and 1 base, there was a span of 12 bases. CDR1 and CDR2 (germline): DFQATT, SNEGSKA (reference sequence). This CDR3 is built from 13 residues. The CDR3 sequence is CSAPSAGQETQYF. CDR3 nucleotide sequence: TGCAGTGCCCCGTCGGCAGGCCAAGAGACCCAGTACTTC.

This clonotype was picked up a small number of times. V gene TRBV5-5 combines with J gene TRBJ2-1, with TRBD1 matching 8 bases. CDR1 SGHKS and CDR2 YYEKEE come from the germline V gene (reference sequence). The CDR3 has 15 residues. J gave up 7 bases and V 4 bases, and 10 bases lay outside the gene matches. This CDR3 reads CASSQHRTGLNEQFF. The CDR3 DNA is TGTGCCAGCAGCCAACACCGGACAGGGCTTAATGAGCAGTTCTTC.

V gene TRBV9 combines with J gene TRBJ1-1; no clear D gene. Germline-derived CDR1 and CDR2 are SGDLS and YYNGEE. Trimming took 2 bases from V and 1 from J, leaving 9 bases between them. The CDR3 is 14 amino acids. The CDR3 protein is CASSVSGQNTEAFF. In DNA, the CDR3 is TGTGCCAGCAGCGTTTCCGGGCAGAACACTGAAGCTTTCTTT.

The chain combines TRBV5-1 with TRBJ2-2; a weak D match, TRBD1 (5 bases). This CDR3 comprises 15 residues. Deletions cut 4 bases from V and 0 bases from J, with 10 bases between. Germline V gene sequence: CDR1 SGHRS, CDR2 YFSETQ. CDR3 in amino acids: CASSGPGTNTGELFF. In nucleotides, the CDR3 is TGCGCCAGCAGCGGTCCAGGGACGAACACCGGGGAGCTGTTTTTT. The variable domain in full, with the rest retrieved from reference TRBV5-1 and TRBJ2-2, is KAGVTQTPRYLIKTRGQQVTLSCSPISGHRSVSWYQQTPGQGLQFLFEYFSETQRNKGNFPGRFSGRQFSNSRSEMNVSTLELGDSALYLCASSGPGTNTGELFFGEGSRLTVL.

This clonotype has only a few counts. This chain joins TRBV5-1 and TRBJ2-2, with TRBD1 matching 12 bases. Germline V gives CDR1 SGHRS, CDR2 YFSETQ. The CDR3 totals 18 residues. V dropped 4 bases and J dropped 3; count of bases not matched to a gene: 10. CDR3 residues: CASSAQPGTGGHTGELFF. CDR3 bases: TGCGCCAGCAGCGCCCAGCCCGGGACAGGGGGCCACACCGGGGAGCTGTTTTTT.

This clonotype was seen only once. This chain joins TRBV4-3 and TRBJ2-7; D may be TRBD2 (5 bases). Trimming removed 1 base at V and 5 bases at J, with 15 bases between. Per germline, CDR1 LGHNA and CDR2 YSLEER. The CDR3 runs 15 residues. The CDR3 DNA reads as TGCGCCAGCAGCCAAGGGACGGGGTCCGGCGACGAGCAGTACTTC. Translation: CASSQGTGSGDEQYF.

The chain is built from TRBV7-8 and TRBJ2-1, with 9 positions matching TRBD2. The germline gives CDR1 SGHVS, CDR2 FQNEAQ. The CDR3 contains 19 residues. Germline trimming cut 5 bases from V and 7 bases from J; bases unmatched to any gene: 21. The CDR3 reads CASSPTGTSRRRTGNEQFF. The CDR3 DNA reads as TGTGCCAGCAGCCCCACCGGGACTAGCCGGAGAAGGACGGGGAATGAGCAGTTCTTC.

This clonotype was observed a few times. This chain connects TRBV3-1 to TRBJ2-3; 8 bases match TRBD2. Losses at the gene ends were 3 bases for V and 2 bases for J; bases not matched to a gene: 10. From germline, CDR1 is LGHDT and CDR2 YNNKEL (reference sequence). The CDR3 consists of 17 residues. The CDR3: CASSQRLVGGATDTQYF. CDR3 DNA: TGTGCCAGCAGCCAGAGATTGGTCGGGGGGGCCACAGATACGCAGTATTTT.

The chain carries TRBV7-8 and TRBJ2-5; D is possibly TRBD2 (6 bases). Germline CDR1 and CDR2: SGHVS and FQNEAQ. Trimming took off 4 bases at V and 4 bases at J, with 16 bases between the two ends. This CDR3 region has 15 residues. The CDR3 DNA reads TGTGCCAGCAGCTCGTTGGGACTGGCGTCAGAGACCCAGTACTTC. Amino acids: CASSSLGLASETQYF. The whole variable domain, remainder taken from reference TRBV7-8 and TRBJ2-5, is GAGVSQSPRYKVAKRGQDVALRCDPISGHVSLFWYQQALGQGPEFLTYFQNEAQLDKSGLPSDRFFAERPEGSVSTLKIQRTQQEDSAVYLCASSSLGLASETQYFGPGTRLLVL.

This clonotype was seen only a few times. This rearrangement joins TRBV7-2 to TRBJ2-7; 7 nucleotides match TRBD1. Germline loops: CDR1 SGHTA, CDR2 FQGNSA. J lost 2 bases, V lost 5 bases, and 9 bases had no gene match. The CDR3 is made up of 15 amino acids. CDR3 coding DNA: TGTGCCAGCAGCGACTCGGGACAGAGCACCTACGAGCAGTACTTC. Translation gives CASSDSGQSTYEQYF.

The chain employs TRBV29-1 and TRBJ1-1; the D is unclear. Trimming removed 3 bases from V and 7 bases from J, with 12 bases in between. Germline-derived CDR1 and CDR2 are SQVTM and ANQGSEA. This CDR3 has 12 amino acids. The CDR3 protein is CSVDGDVGEAFF. CDR3 nucleotides: TGCAGCGTTGATGGTGACGTAGGTGAAGCTTTCTTT.

V and J are TRBV9 and TRBJ2-3; D could derive from TRBD1 or TRBD2 (6 bases each). In germline, CDR1 is SGDLS, CDR2 YYNGEE. The ends were cut back, 4 bases at V and 3 bases at J, with 21 bases in the middle. This CDR3 contains 17 residues. The DNA for the CDR3 is TGTGCCAGCAGCCTGAACCCGGGGGCTAGAAGTACAGATACGCAGTATTTT. Amino acids: CASSLNPGARSTDTQYF.

The V and J genes are TRBV18 and TRBJ1-3; D call uncertain. Trimming took 7 bases from V and 0 from J, leaving 10 bases between them. Germline CDR1 KGHSH, CDR2 LQKENI. This CDR3 has 14 amino acids. The CDR3 DNA sequence: TGTGCCAGCTTCTTACAGAGCTCTGGAAACACCATATATTTT. Its protein product is CASFLQSSGNTIYF.

There are a few counts of this clonotype. This rearrangement joins TRBV2 to TRBJ2-1, with 9 bases that match TRBD2. The ends lost 6 bases at V and 15 bases at J; junction bases unmatched: 6. CDR1 and CDR2 (germline): SNHLY, FYNNEI. This CDR3 is 11 amino acids long. The CDR3 reads CASSRTSVWFF. DNA of the CDR3: TGTGCCAGCAGCCGGACTAGCGTGTGGTTCTTC.

The chain is built from TRBV18 and TRBJ1-1, with TRBD1 matching 7 bases. Looked up from germline, CDR1 is KGHSH and CDR2 is LQKENI. V was pared by 0 bases and J by 2 bases, with 9 bases of the junction left unmatched. The CDR3 has 17 amino acids. This chain's CDR3 is CASSPPIQGGGNTEAFF. CDR3 coding DNA: TGTGCCAGCTCACCACCGATCCAGGGGGGAGGTAACACTGAAGCTTTCTTT. The whole variable domain, remainder taken from reference TRBV18 and TRBJ1-1, is NAGVMQNPRHLVRRRGQEARLRCSPMKGHSHVYWYRQLPEEGLKFMVYLQKENIIDESGMPKERFSAEFPKEGPSILRIQQVVRGDSAAYFCASSPPIQGGGNTEAFFGQGTRLTVV.

V is TRBV4-3 and J is TRBJ2-1, with 10 nucleotides matching TRBD2. With V trimmed by 1 base and J by 5 bases, 5 bases remained unmatched. Germline CDR1 LGHNA, CDR2 YSLEER. This CDR3 is 16 amino acids long. This CDR3 reads CASSQGRSGRHNEQFF. DNA of the CDR3: TGCGCCAGCAGCCAAGGTCGTAGCGGGAGGCACAATGAGCAGTTCTTC.

The rearrangement uses TRBV10-1 and TRBJ1-6; no reliable D call. The CDR3 has 17 amino acids. CDR1 is WNHNN and CDR2 is SYGVQD in the germline V gene (reference sequence). Trimming left V 6 bases short and J 10 bases short, with 25 bases between. The CDR3 region is CASSNSSRGESKSPLHF. DNA for the CDR3: TGCGCCAGCAGCAACTCATCCCGCGGGGAGTCCAAATCACCCCTCCACTTT.

This clonotype has only a few counts. The chain carries TRBV7-4 and TRBJ2-1, with D maybe TRBD2 (6 bases). Germline V gene lookup returns CDR1 SGHVT and CDR2 SQSDAQ. This CDR3 is built from 18 residues. Trimming took off 0 bases at V and 0 bases at J, with 15 bases between the two ends. CDR3 loop: CASSLAPRRGRSYNEQFF. In nucleotides, the CDR3 is TGTGCCAGCAGCTTAGCCCCGAGGCGGGGCCGCTCCTACAATGAGCAGTTCTTC. Full variable domain (missing parts from reference TRBV7-4 and TRBJ2-1): GAGVSQSPRYKVAKRGRDVALRCDSISGHVTLYWYRQTLGQGSEVLTYSQSDAQRDKSGRPSGRFSAERPERSVSTLKIQRTEQGDSAVYLCASSLAPRRGRSYNEQFFGPGTRLTVL.

This clonotype was seen repeatedly, ten times or more. This chain connects TRBV11-3 to TRBJ1-6; D gene unclear. The CDR3 is made up of 13 amino acids. V was shortened by 2 bases and J by 13 bases, with 12 bases between the two germline ends. In germline, CDR1 is SGHNT, CDR2 YENEEA. In nucleotides, the CDR3 is TGTGCCAGCAGCTTATCAGCTGGGAATCCCCTCCACTTT. Translated: CASSLSAGNPLHF.

The sample holds a few counts of this clonotype. The J gene is TRBJ2-3, the V gene TRBV20-1, with TRBD1 matching 8 bases. Germline loops: CDR1 DFQATT, CDR2 SNEGSKA (reference sequence). V lost 8 bases, J lost 6 bases, and 16 bases stayed unmatched. This CDR3 has 15 amino acids. Written as DNA, the CDR3 is TGCAGTACCGATACACAGGGGGTTCTGCTCGATACGCAGTATTTT. Its translation is CSTDTQGVLLDTQYF.

The gene calls are TRBV5-1 and TRBJ1-4, with D uncertain. V was cut by 0 bases and J by 0 bases, with 9 bases left in between. CDR3 length: 16 amino acids. The germline V gene has CDR1 SGHRS and CDR2 YFSETQ. The CDR3 coding sequence is TGCGCCAGCAGCTTGGACAGCTCAGCAACTAATGAAAAACTGTTTTTT. Translated, it gives CASSLDSSATNEKLFF.

The V gene is TRBV12-3 or TRBV12-4, the J gene TRBJ2-5; D might be TRBD2 (5 bases). This CDR3 comprises 14 residues. The germline V and J ends were trimmed by 1 base and 4 bases, with 10 bases remaining between them. CDR3 sequence: CASSLVEGSETQYF. The CDR3 DNA sequence: TGTGCCAGCAGTTTAGTCGAGGGATCAGAGACCCAGTACTTC.

The chain employs TRBV5-1 and TRBJ2-1, with 9 bases fitting TRBD2. Germline V lookup: CDR1 SGHRS, CDR2 YFSETQ. J gave up 6 bases and V 4 bases, and 14 bases lay outside the gene matches. The CDR3 covers 17 residues. The DNA of the CDR3 is TGCGCCAGCAGCCCCCCAGGGTTAGCGGGGGTAGTCAATGAGCAGTTCTTC. Its protein product is CASSPPGLAGVVNEQFF. The full variable domain, completed using reference TRBV5-1 and TRBJ2-1, is KAGVTQTPRYLIKTRGQQVTLSCSPISGHRSVSWYQQTPGQGLQFLFEYFSETQRNKGNFPGRFSGRQFSNSRSEMNVSTLELGDSALYLCASSPPGLAGVVNEQFFGPGTRLTVL.

The V call is TRBV20-1, the J call TRBJ2-7; D not certain. V shed 5 bases and J shed 3 bases, with 11 bases lying between them. There are 12 residues in the CDR3. CDR1 is DFQATT, CDR2 SNEGSKA, per germline (reference sequence). The CDR3 here is CSADNNLYEQYF. The CDR3 DNA sequence: TGCAGTGCTGATAACAATCTCTACGAGCAGTACTTC.

The J gene is TRBJ2-7, the V gene TRBV6-1, with D possibly matching TRBD2 (6 bases). The CDR3 is 15 amino acids. V was cut by 4 bases and J by 1 base, with 14 bases left in between. The germline V gene has CDR1 MNHNS and CDR2 SASEGT. Here the CDR3 DNA reads TGTGCCAGCAGTGCCTCCGGGACTGCATCCTACGAGCAGTACTTC. Amino acids: CASSASGTASYEQYF.

This clonotype appeared many times. The rearrangement joins TRBV2 to TRBJ2-7; D is possibly TRBD2 (5 bases). The V end was cut by 4 bases, the J end by 0 bases, with 13 bases between. The CDR3 length is 15 residues. Germline V gives CDR1 SNHLY, CDR2 FYNNEI. The CDR3 DNA reads as TGTGCCAGCAGTGGGACTCGCCGTAGCTCCTACGAGCAGTACTTC. This codes for CASSGTRRSSYEQYF.